This T cell receptor beta chain comes out of a study of Graves' ophthalmopathy and Graves' hyperthyroidism (dated by TCRdb to 2016 to 2019). A note on the overall study: Peripheral blood was collected before any treatment was given, at the time of initial diagnosis. The study used signatures of the TCR beta repertoire to tell Graves' ophthalmopathy apart from Graves' hyperthyroidism and to predict which patients would progress to ophthalmopathy. In total, over 130 blood samples were TCR-sequenced: 43 ophthalmopathy, roughly 80 hyperthyroidism and roughly 17 hyperthyroidism-to-ophthalmopathy patients. To explore V-J signatures that distinguish ophthalmopathy from hyperthyroidism, a discovery set of 100 patients was enrolled, made up of approximately 45 with ophthalmopathy and some 58 with stable hyperthyroidism. An independent validation cohort was composed of fewer than 20 hyperthyroidism patients and around 16 patients who later progressed from hyperthyroidism to ophthalmopathy. In six hyperthyroidism patients, T-cell repertoires of thyroid tissue and blood were compared. Following sampling, methimazole starting at 30 mg daily was administered to hyperthyroidism patients, and high-dose intravenous methylprednisolone was administered to ophthalmopathy patients. Findings and caveats that apply to the study as a whole: No statistical method was used to predetermine the sample size, and group allocation was not hidden from the investigators. Most of the expanded thyroid clonotypes with a frequency above 0.001 were also detected in blood, and it was suggested that the thyroid immune response may be reflected by blood repertoires. In validation, the model predicted ophthalmopathy progression with 55% to 71% sensitivity and less than 80% specificity; some 13 predicted patients were CT-confirmed with GO in a median of about 6.1 months. In cross-validation, the 13-signature model distinguished ophthalmopathy from stable hyperthyroidism with approximately 90% sensitivity and 81.08% specificity, while in the test set the corresponding values were about 80% and 75%.

CDR3 length: 14 amino acids, cysteine to phenylalanine. Solely the CDR3 DNA is kept, with 42 bases framed from the first base. From the germline V gene (reference sequence), CDR1 is MNHEY and CDR2 is SMNVEV. V loses 6 bases of germline sequence and J loses 7 bases, and the interval between the two ends is 19 bases. Concerning this clonotype itself: Its binding antigen is unknown. Base qualities were left out, and no much larger clone turns up one base away.

TCR beta CDR3 regions were amplified from RNA transcripts for repertoire sequencing. HTBI primers and the Qiagen OneStep RT-PCR kit were used in a first-round RT-PCR, which was followed by a second-round multiplex PCR, size selection and purification. Sequencing of the libraries was carried out on an Illumina HiSeq2000 in paired-end mode with 100 bp reads. Per the original workflow: SOAPnuke was used for read processing, and reads with adapters, uncalled bases, a mean Phred below 15, or no exact constant-primer or identifier match were discarded. COPE v1.2.5 was used to merge high-quality paired reads. Each unique nucleotide sequence was treated as a clonotype, and MiTCR v1.1 was used to align the clonotypes to the IMGT TRB V, D and J references. Only V-J combinations with frequency above 0.0001 were analysed, covering about 99% of repertoires. For each V-J combination, a TCR clonal expansion and chaos score was defined as F50 clonal expansion divided by the chaos observed in the TCRdist matrix. Welch's t-statistics and random forest were used to narrow the features down to more than 10 V-J combinations, which were then fed into a naive Bayes classifier. The similarity between thyroid and blood repertoires was quantified using the Morisita-Horn index. TCRdb ran its own pipeline on the public reads, namely fastp trimming at Q25 and MiXCR clone calling, and kept in-frame beta chains. Rows matching on CDR3 protein sequence are summarized as one entry with the most common DNA and genes. The V and J calls, along with clone size, are taken from TCRdb and not from the paper's own processing. The table for this sample lists roughly 400,000 distinct CDR3 sequences; about a sixth of them were counted only once. Of the sample, approximately 2.4% is held by the ten largest clones.

Hyperthyroidism was considered stable if no progression to ophthalmopathy occurred within 18 months of follow-up. The hyperthyroidism patients were 18 to 65 years old and newly diagnosed, with a disease duration of less than 2 months. Patients with other autoimmune diseases, uncontrolled infections, pregnancy or lactation were excluded. Clinical symptoms, serum thyroxine, TRAb, thyroid ultrasound and orbital computed tomography formed the basis of the diagnosis. PBMCs were isolated from roughly 10 ml of fresh peripheral blood by Ficoll-Paque density gradient centrifugation. Total RNA was extracted with Trizol reagent and quality-checked on an Agilent 2100 Bioanalyzer.

Sequenced input: peripheral blood. The clonotype originates from an adult woman with stable Graves' hyperthyroidism. Rearrangement joined TRBV27 to TRBJ2-7; a tentative D match to TRBD2 spans 5 bases. The CDR3 has the sequence CASRSLTPGEEQYF. The nucleotide sequence reads TGTGCCAGCAGGAGCCTAACCCCCGGGGAGGAGCAGTACTTC.